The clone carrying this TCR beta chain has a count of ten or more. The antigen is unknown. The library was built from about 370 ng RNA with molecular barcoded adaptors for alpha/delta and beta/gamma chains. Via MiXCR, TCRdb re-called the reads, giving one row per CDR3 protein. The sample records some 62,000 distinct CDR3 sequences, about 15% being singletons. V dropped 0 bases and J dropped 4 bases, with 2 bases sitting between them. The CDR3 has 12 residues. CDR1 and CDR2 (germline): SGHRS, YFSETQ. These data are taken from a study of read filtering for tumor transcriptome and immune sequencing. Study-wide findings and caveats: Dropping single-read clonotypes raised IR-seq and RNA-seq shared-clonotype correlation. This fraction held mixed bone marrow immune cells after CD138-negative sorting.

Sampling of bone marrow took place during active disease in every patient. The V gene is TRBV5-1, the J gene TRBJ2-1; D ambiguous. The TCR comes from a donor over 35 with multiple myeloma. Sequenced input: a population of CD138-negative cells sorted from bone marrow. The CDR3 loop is CASSLVYNEQFF. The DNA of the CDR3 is TGCGCCAGCAGCTTGGTATACAATGAGCAGTTCTTC.